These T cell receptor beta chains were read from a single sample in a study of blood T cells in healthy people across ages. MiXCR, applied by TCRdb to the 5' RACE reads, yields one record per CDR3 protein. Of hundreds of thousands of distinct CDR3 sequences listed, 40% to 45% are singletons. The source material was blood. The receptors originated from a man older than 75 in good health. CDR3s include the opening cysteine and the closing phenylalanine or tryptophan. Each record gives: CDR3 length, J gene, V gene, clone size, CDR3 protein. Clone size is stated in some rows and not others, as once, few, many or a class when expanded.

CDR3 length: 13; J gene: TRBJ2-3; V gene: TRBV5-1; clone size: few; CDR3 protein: CASSPYRADTQYF
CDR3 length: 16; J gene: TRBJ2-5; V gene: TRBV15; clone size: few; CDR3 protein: CATSRDYPGTQETQYF
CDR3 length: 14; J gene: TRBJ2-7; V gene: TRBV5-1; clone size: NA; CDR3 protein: CASSFTDGSYEQYF
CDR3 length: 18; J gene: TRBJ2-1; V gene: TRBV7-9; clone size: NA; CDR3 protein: CASSLPRDKRVSYNEQFF
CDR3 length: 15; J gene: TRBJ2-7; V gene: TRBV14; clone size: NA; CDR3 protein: CASSQDLAGEDEQYF
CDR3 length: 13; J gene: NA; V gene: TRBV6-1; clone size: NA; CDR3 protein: CASSVAQSYEQYF
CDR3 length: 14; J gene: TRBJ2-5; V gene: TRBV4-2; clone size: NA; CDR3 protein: CASSQRQSGNEQYF
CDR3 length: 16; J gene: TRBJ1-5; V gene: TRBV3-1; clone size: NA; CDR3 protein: CATIFRDRGGNQPQHF
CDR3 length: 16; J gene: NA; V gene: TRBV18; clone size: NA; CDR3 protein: CASSRGTRRQAEEQFF
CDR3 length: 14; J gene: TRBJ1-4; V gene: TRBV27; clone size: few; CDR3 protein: CASSRGSANEKLFF
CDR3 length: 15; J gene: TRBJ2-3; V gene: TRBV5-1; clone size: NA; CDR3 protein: CASSLEWGWTDTQYF
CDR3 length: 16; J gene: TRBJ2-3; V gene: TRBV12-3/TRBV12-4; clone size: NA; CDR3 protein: CASSFRTSGGANTQYF
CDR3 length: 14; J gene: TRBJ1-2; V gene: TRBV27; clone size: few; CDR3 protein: CASSLHGREDGYTF
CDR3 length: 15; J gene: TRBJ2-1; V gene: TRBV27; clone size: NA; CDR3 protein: CASSFGGNTYNEQFF
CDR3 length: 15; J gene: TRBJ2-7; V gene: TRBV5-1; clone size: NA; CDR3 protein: CASSFDRVGYNEQYF
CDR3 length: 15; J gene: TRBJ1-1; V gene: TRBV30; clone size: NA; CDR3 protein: CAWSPPSPGVKGAFF
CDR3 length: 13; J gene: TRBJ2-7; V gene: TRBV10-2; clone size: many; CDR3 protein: CASSGGHPYEQYF
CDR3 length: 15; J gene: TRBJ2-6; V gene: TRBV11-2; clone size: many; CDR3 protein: CASNNRGTGANVLTF
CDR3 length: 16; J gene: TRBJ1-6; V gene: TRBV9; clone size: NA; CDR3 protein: CASSPLKGGGNSPLHF
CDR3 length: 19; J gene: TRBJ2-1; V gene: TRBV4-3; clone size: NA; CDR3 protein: CASSQDRGRLADSYNEQFF
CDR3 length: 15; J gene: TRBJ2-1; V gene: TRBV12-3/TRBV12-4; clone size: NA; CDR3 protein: CASRRGQGFSNEQFF
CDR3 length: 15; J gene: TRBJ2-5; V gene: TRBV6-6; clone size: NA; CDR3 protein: CASRPDGGGNNEQYF
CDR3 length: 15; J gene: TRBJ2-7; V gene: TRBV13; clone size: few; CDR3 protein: CASSLVKDLVHEQYF
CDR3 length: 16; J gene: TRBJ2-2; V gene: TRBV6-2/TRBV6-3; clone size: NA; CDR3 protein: CASSYPETPNTGELFF
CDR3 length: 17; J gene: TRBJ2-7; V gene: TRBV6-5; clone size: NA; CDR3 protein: CASSYQRIRGGSYEQYF
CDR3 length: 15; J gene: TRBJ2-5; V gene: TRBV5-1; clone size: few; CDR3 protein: CASSSQPVQGNEQYF
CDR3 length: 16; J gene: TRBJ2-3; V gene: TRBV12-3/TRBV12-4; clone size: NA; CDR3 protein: CASSLVAGSYTDTQYF
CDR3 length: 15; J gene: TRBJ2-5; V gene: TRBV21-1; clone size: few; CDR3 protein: CASSKTPGLCETQYF
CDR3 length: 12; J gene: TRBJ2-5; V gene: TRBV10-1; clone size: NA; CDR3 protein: CAGPGQEETQYF
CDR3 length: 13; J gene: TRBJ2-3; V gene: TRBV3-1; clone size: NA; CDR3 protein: CASSHSPLWGQYF
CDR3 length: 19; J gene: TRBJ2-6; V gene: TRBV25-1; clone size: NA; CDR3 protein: CASSPGQGSSFSGTNVLTF
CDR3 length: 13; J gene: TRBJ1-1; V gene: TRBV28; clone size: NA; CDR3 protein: CASSARVNTEAFF
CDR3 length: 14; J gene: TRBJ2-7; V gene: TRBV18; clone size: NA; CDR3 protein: CASSPTRQGYEQYF
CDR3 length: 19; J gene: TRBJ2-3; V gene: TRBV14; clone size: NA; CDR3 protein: CASSHTGRLAGGLTDTQYF
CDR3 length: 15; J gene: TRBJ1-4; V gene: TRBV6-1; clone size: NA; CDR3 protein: CASSGQGLLNEKLFF
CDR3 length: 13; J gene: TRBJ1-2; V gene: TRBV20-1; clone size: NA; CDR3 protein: CSAWKGQGYGYTF
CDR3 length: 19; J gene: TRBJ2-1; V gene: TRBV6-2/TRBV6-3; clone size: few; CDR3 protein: CASSRGSVGLAVTYNEQFF
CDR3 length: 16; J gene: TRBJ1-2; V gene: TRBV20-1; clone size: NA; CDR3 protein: CSARAYSRAAEYGYTF
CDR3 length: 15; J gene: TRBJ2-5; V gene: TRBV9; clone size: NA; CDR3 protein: CASSVDITEQETQYF
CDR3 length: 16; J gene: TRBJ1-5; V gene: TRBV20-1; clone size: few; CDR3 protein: CSARYSGGIGNQPQHF
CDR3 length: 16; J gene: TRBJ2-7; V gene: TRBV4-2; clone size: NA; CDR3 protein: CASGQDRGRRLVEQYF
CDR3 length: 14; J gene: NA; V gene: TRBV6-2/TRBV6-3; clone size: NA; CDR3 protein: CASRRREVTYEQYF
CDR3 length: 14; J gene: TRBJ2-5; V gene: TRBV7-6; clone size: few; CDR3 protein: CASSLSRSQETQYF
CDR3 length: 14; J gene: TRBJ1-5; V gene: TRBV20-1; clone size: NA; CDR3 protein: CSARDSGSGKPQHF
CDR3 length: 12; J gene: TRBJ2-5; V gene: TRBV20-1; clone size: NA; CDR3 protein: CSASSGRNEQYF
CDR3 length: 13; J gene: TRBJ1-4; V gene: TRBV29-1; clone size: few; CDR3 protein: CSVGETGGEKLFF
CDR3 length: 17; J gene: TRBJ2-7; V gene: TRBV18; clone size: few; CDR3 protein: CASSPLQVRQGADEQYF
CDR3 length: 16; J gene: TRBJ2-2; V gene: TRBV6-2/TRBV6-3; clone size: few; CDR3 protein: CASSRYEGGGTGELFF
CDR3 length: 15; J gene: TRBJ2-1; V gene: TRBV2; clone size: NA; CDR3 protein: CASSLAGVKGNEQFF
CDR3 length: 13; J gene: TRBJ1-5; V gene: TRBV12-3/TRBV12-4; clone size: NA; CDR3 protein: CASSFFRGQPQHF
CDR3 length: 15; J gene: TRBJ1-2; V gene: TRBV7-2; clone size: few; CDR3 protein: CASSWRQGPNYGYTF
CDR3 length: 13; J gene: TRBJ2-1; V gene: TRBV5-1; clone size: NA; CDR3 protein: CATGLAGANEQFF
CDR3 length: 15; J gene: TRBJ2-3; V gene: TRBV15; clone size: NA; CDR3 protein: CATSRGTRLTDTQYF
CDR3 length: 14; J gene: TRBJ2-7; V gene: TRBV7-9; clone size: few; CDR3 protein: CASSSGQRPYEQYF
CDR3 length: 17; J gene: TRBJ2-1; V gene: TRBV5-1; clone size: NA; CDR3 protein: CTSSPGGTGGFYNEQFF
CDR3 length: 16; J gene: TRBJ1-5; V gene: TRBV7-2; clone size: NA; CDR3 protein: CASSLWGQRAFQPQHF
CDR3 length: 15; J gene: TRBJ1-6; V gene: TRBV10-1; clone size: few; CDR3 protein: CASSESRQGASPLHF
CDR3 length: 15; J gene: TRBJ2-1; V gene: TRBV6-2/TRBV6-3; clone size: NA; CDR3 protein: CASSSQRRSNNGQFF